Given below is one TCR beta chain in context. What it binds is unknown. The CDR3 is 14 amino acids. Per germline, CDR1 MNHNS and CDR2 SASEGT. V dropped 5 bases and J dropped 3; count of bases not matched to a gene: 7. The sample is drawn from a study of cytomegalovirus exposure and HLA in healthy donors. Looking at the study overall: The 600 to 800 first-cohort repertoires shared a platform with the approximately 120 validation repertoires, as reported in a later analysis. Broader study findings: Rare TCR sequences predominated, though certain public TCRs were found in many donors. Reports described diagnosis of cytomegalovirus status by the classifier as highly specific and sensitive. The investigators catalogued 150 or so TCR beta chains as cytomegalovirus-associated.

TCRdb keeps only in-frame clones here, not all; method: immunoSEQ multiplex PCR. The sample has under 200,000 clones; around 85% are singletons. V usage is TRBV6-1 and J usage is TRBJ2-7, with 7 bases fitting TRBD1. Sequenced: PBMCs. This TCR came from a young woman in good health and CMV-seronegative. The CDR3 sequence is CASSFRQGYYEQYF. CDR3 sequence (DNA): TGTGCCAGCAGTTTCCGACAGGGCTACTACGAGCAGTACTTC.